The next 31 T cell receptor beta chains were all read from a single sample in a study of beta chain features in type 1 diabetes (dated by TCRdb to the late 2010s). The library came from the immunoSEQ multiplex PCR assay. All of the isolated RNA was reverse transcribed with the High Capacity cDNA Reverse Transcription Kit, so expressed TCRB transcripts were sequenced. In its TCRdb copy, this immuneACCESS table keeps in-frame sequences only and misses some clones. Where compared with another copy, unresolved V genes explain less than half of these, and the others have no known cause. This sample comprises roughly 400,000 clones, approximately 15% of them detected only once. The ten largest make up less than 0.04% of the sample. The specimen was naive CD4+ T cells from blood. Taken with the paper, the label for cell subset or site translates to: true naive CD4+ T cells. Receptors were obtained from a man aged 25 to 40 in good health.

This clone has a handful of counts. This sequence joins TRBV7-9 and TRBJ1-1; D not resolved. The CDR3 has 15 residues. V shed 1 base and J shed 0 bases, with 9 bases lying between them. Germline V lookup: CDR1 SEHNR, CDR2 FQNEAQ (reference sequence). The CDR3 sequence: CASSLGVGVNTEAFF. The CDR3 DNA sequence: TGTGCCAGCAGCTTAGGTGTGGGCGTGAACACTGAAGCTTTCTTT. The variable domain in full, completed from reference TRBV7-9 and TRBJ1-1, reads DTGVSQNPRHKITKRGQNVTFRCDPISEHNRLYWYRQTLGQGPEFLTYFQNEAQLEKSRLLSDRFSAERPKGSFSTLEIQRTEQGDSAMYLCASSLGVGVNTEAFFGQGTRLTVV.

V is TRBV13 and J is TRBJ1-4; D unclear. The CDR3 has 12 amino acids. Trimming pared 9 bases from V and 2 bases from J, leaving 7 bases between. The germline CDR1 and CDR2 sequences are PRHDT and FYEKMQ (reference sequence). In nucleotides, the CDR3 is TGTGCCAGTAGAAGGACTAATGAAAAACTGTTTTTT. Its protein product is CASRRTNEKLFF.

This clone was observed a handful of times. V gene TRBV11-2 combines with J gene TRBJ2-3; D might be TRBD2 (6 bases). V was clipped by 0 bases and J by 9 bases, with 10 bases between them. This CDR3 is built from 13 residues. CDR1 SGHAT and CDR2 FQNNGV come from the germline V gene. In DNA form, the CDR3 reads TGTGCCAGCAGCTTAGATCGGGGGACCACGCAGTATTTT. As protein: CASSLDRGTTQYF.

The V and J genes are TRBV2 and TRBJ2-6, with 8 bases that match TRBD1. CDR3 length: 16 residues. The V gene end was trimmed by 8 bases and the J gene end by 0 bases; junction bases not matched to a gene: 6. Germline lookup yields CDR1 SNHLY and CDR2 FYNNEI. The CDR3 sequence is CASSDRAHSGANVLTF. CDR3 bases: TGTGCCAGCTCGGACAGGGCGCACTCTGGGGCCAACGTCCTGACTTTC.

There are a few counts of this clone. V usage is TRBV4-3 and J usage is TRBJ1-6, with TRBD1 as a possible D gene (6 bases). Germline lookup yields CDR1 LGHNA and CDR2 YSLEER. The CDR3 is 18 residues long. The V end was cut by 0 bases, the J end by 3 bases, with 15 bases between. The CDR3 bases are TGCGCCAGCAGCCAAGAAGGTACAGGGATCGGCTATAATTCACCCCTCCACTTT. Protein: CASSQEGTGIGYNSPLHF.

The V gene is TRBV29-1, the J gene TRBJ2-3, with 8 bases identical to TRBD2. V lost 5 bases, J lost 6 bases, and 10 bases stayed unmatched. CDR3 length equals 14 residues. The V gene's germline CDR1 is SQVTM and CDR2 ANQGSEA. Here the CDR3 reads CSVTPGGVLDTQYF. CDR3 bases: TGCAGCGTTACCCCCGGGGGGGTCCTGGATACGCAGTATTTT.

The rearrangement links TRBV30 to TRBJ2-5, with a tentative D call TRBD2 (5 bases). Germline CDR1 reads GTSNPN; CDR2 reads SVGIG (reference sequence). The CDR3 spans 13 residues. V lost 0 bases, J lost 7 bases, and 12 bases lay in between. The CDR3 DNA reads as TGTGCCTGGAGTGTACTAGGACTCGGGACCCAGTACTTC. This sequence encodes CAWSVLGLGTQYF. The variable domain in full, with the rest retrieved from reference TRBV30 and TRBJ2-5, is SQTIHQWPATLVQPVGSPLSLECTVEGTSNPNLYWYRQAAGRGLQLLFYSVGIGQISSEVPQNLSASRPQDRQFILSSKKLLLSDSGFYLCAWSVLGLGTQYFGPGTRLLVL.

The rearrangement joins TRBV6-1 to TRBJ2-1, with D unresolved. With 3 bases removed from V and 6 bases from J, the gap between germline ends came to 9 bases. This CDR3 is built from 13 residues. The germline V gene encodes CDR1 MNHNS and CDR2 SASEGT. The CDR3 DNA reads as TGTGCCAGCAGTGAGGGGTTGATCAATGAGCAGTTCTTC. It is translated as CASSEGLINEQFF.

This chain links TRBV7-2 with TRBJ1-1, with 9 bases lining up with TRBD1. Per the germline V gene, CDR1 is SGHTA and CDR2 is FQGNSA. CDR3 length equals 15 residues. V trimming: 2 bases; J trimming: 0 bases; junction bases outside the gene matches: 1. CDR3 protein: CASSLRDRVNTEAFF. The CDR3 DNA is TGTGCCAGCAGCTTACGGGACAGGGTGAACACTGAAGCTTTCTTT.

In its sample, this clone was seen a few times. This sequence joins TRBV27 and TRBJ1-1; 7 bases agree with TRBD1. The CDR3 totals 12 residues. Germline-derived CDR1 and CDR2 are MNHEY and SMNVEV (reference sequence). With V trimmed by 2 bases and J by 10 bases, 4 bases remained unmatched. This CDR3 is CASSLRQGRAFF. CDR3 nucleotide sequence: TGTGCCAGCAGTTTACGACAGGGAAGAGCTTTCTTT.

This clone was counted between two and nine times. This chain joins TRBV4-2 and TRBJ2-1; 8 bases are a match to TRBD2. The germline V gene has CDR1 LGHNA and CDR2 YNFKEQ. CDR3 length: 17 residues. Unmatched junction bases numbered 10, after V lost 0 bases and J lost 6 bases. CDR3 DNA sequence: TGTGCCAGCAGCCAAGAACCTAGCGGGTTCCGGGGCAATGAGCAGTTCTTC. Translating gives CASSQEPSGFRGNEQFF.

This chain joins TRBV9 and TRBJ1-6; possibly TRBD1 for D (5 bases). The CDR3 covers 15 residues. The germline CDR1 and CDR2 sequences are SGDLS and YYNGEE. Trimming left V 2 bases short and J 7 bases short, with 13 bases between. The CDR3 loop is CASSVRQGLNSPLHF. In nucleotides, the CDR3 is TGTGCCAGCAGCGTTCGTCAGGGACTGAATTCACCCCTCCACTTT. The whole variable domain, filled in from reference TRBV9 and TRBJ1-6, reads DSGVTQTPKHLITATGQRVTLRCSPRSGDLSVYWYQQSLDQGLQFLIQYYNGEERAKGNILERFSAQQFPDLHSELNLSSLELGDSALYFCASSVRQGLNSPLHFGNGTRLTVT.

This clone was recorded a few times. V is TRBV5-6 and J is TRBJ2-3, with D unresolved. V was trimmed by 1 base and J by 3 bases, leaving 9 bases between them. This CDR3 has 14 residues. Germline assignment: CDR1 SGHDT and CDR2 YYEEEE. The CDR3 DNA sequence: TGTGCCAGCAGCTTGTGGAGAGCTACAGATACGCAGTATTTT. Translation: CASSLWRATDTQYF.

This clone was observed a few times. The CDR3 spells CASSSRVTSYEQYV. As DNA, the CDR3 is TGTGCCAGCAGCTCCAGGGTTACCTCCTACGAGCAGTACGTC. The rearrangement links TRBV7-2 to TRBJ2-7; D perhaps matches TRBD1 (5 bases). Deletions cut 4 bases from V and 0 bases from J, with 10 bases between. The CDR3 consists of 14 residues. In germline, CDR1 is SGHTA, CDR2 FQGNSA.

This rearrangement joins TRBV7-6 to TRBJ2-7; D uncertain. Germline assignment: CDR1 SGHVS and CDR2 FNYEAQ. The germline V and J ends were trimmed by 2 bases and 0 bases, with 14 bases remaining between them. This CDR3 has 16 residues. CDR3 sequence: CASSLNLDRSSYEQYV. CDR3 coding DNA: TGTGCCAGCAGCTTAAATCTTGACCGTAGCTCCTACGAGCAGTACGTC.

This clone appeared a few times. The V and J genes are TRBV7-9 and TRBJ2-2; D is unclear. Per the germline V gene, CDR1 is SEHNR and CDR2 is FQNEAQ (reference sequence). The CDR3 loop spans 14 amino acids. Trimming took 4 bases from V and 4 from J, leaving 10 bases between them. DNA for the CDR3: TGTGCCAGCAGCTCAGCAGTCCCCACCGGGGAGCTGTTTTTT. This codes for CASSSAVPTGELFF.

In DNA, the CDR3 is TGCGCCAGCAGCCGGGCGGTCAATGAGCAGTTCTTC. It is translated as CASSRAVNEQFF. V is TRBV4-1 and J is TRBJ2-1; unclear D gene. CDR1 is MGHRA and CDR2 is YSYEKL in the germline V gene. V dropped 4 bases and J dropped 6 bases, with 7 bases sitting between them. The CDR3 consists of 12 residues.

This clone was seen a handful of times. This chain connects TRBV5-1 to TRBJ2-1, with a possible D match to TRBD2 (6 bases). The CDR3 has 16 residues. The germline V gene has CDR1 SGHRS and CDR2 YFSETQ. V lost 4 bases and J lost 6, with 20 bases in between. For the CDR3, the DNA is TGCGCCAGCAGCCGAGAGGCGGGGAGGCCTACCAATGAGCAGTTCTTC. The encoded protein is CASSREAGRPTNEQFF.

This clone was observed a handful of times. V is TRBV5-1 and J is TRBJ1-1; possibly TRBD1 for D (5 bases). V lost 5 bases to trimming and J lost 0 bases, with 8 bases between them. The CDR3 is 13 amino acids. Looked up from germline, CDR1 is SGHRS and CDR2 is YFSETQ. CDR3 nucleotide sequence: TGCGCCAGCAGGACAGACTTGAACACTGAAGCTTTCTTT. Protein: CASRTDLNTEAFF.

This clone has more than one count but fewer than ten. V usage is TRBV10-3 and J usage is TRBJ2-2; 8 nucleotides line up with TRBD1. The CDR3 runs 15 residues. V gave up 8 bases and J gave up 1 base; unmatched junction bases: 6. Germline V gene sequence: CDR1 ENHRY, CDR2 SYGVKD. Written as DNA, the CDR3 is TGTGCCATCCGACCGGGACAGGTGAACACCGGGGAGCTGTTTTTT. Translating gives CAIRPGQVNTGELFF.

The chain carries TRBV5-6 and TRBJ2-1, with unresolved D. The CDR3 is 13 amino acids. The V end was cut by 2 bases, the J end by 7 bases, with 10 bases between. Germline CDR1 and CDR2: SGHDT and YYEEEE. The CDR3 sequence: CASSFDDRNEQFF. The CDR3 DNA is TGTGCCAGCAGCTTCGACGACCGGAATGAGCAGTTCTTC. Drawing the rest from reference TRBV5-6 and TRBJ2-1, the complete variable domain is DAGVTQSPTHLIKTRGQQVTLRCSPKSGHDTVSWYQQALGQGPQFIFQYYEEEERQRGNFPDRFSGHQFPNYSSELNVNALLLGDSALYLCASSFDDRNEQFFGPGTRLTVL.

Only a few counts were recorded for this clone. The chain joins TRBV11-2 to TRBJ2-7; D remains ambiguous. Germline assignment: CDR1 SGHAT and CDR2 FQNNGV. The CDR3 extends over 13 amino acids. The V end lost 0 bases, the J end lost 6 bases, and 9 bases lay between the germline ends. The CDR3 region is CASSLEPVGEQYF. CDR3 in DNA: TGTGCCAGCAGCTTAGAACCAGTCGGCGAGCAGTACTTC.

This CDR3 is CASHRKGLLDTEAFF. In DNA, the CDR3 is TGTGCCTCCCATCGCAAGGGGCTGTTGGACACTGAAGCTTTCTTT. The chain couples TRBV30 to TRBJ1-1; D may be TRBD1 (5 bases). V lost 7 bases, J lost 3 bases, and 21 bases lay in between. The CDR3 has 15 residues. Germline assignment: CDR1 GTSNPN and CDR2 SVGIG (reference sequence).

This clone has more than one count but fewer than ten. The V call is TRBV5-4, the J call TRBJ2-5; D is ambiguous. CDR3 length: 13 amino acids. Germline V gives CDR1 SGHNT, CDR2 YYREEE (reference sequence). The germline V and J ends were trimmed by 5 bases and 2 bases, with 10 bases remaining between them. This CDR3 reads CASSLTDQETQYF. The CDR3 DNA reads as TGTGCCAGCAGTCTGACGGATCAAGAGACCCAGTACTTC.

This sequence joins TRBV5-4 and TRBJ2-7, with 10 bases lining up with TRBD2. V trimming: 4 bases; J trimming: 2 bases; junction bases outside the gene matches: 9. This CDR3 has 16 amino acids. Germline values: CDR1 SGHNT, CDR2 YYREEE (reference sequence). CDR3 in DNA: TGTGCCAGCAGCCCGGGAGCTAGCGGGAGCGCCTACGAGCAGTACGTC. It is translated as CASSPGASGSAYEQYV.

The chain has TRBV30 and TRBJ1-2; D is uncertain. The CDR3 length is 13 residues. From germline, CDR1 is GTSNPN and CDR2 SVGIG (reference sequence). Trimming removed 0 bases at V and 6 bases at J, with 11 bases between. The DNA for the CDR3 is TGTGCCTGGAGTGTCCGGGTCGGAGATGGCTACACCTTC. Translating gives CAWSVRVGDGYTF.

J is TRBJ2-7 and V is TRBV30; D is possibly TRBD2 (6 bases). The V gene's germline CDR1 is GTSNPN and CDR2 SVGIG (reference sequence). V was trimmed by 1 base and J by 4 bases, leaving 14 bases between them. The length of the CDR3 is 14 residues. CDR3 bases: TGTGCCTGGAGTGACGGGACGGGAGTTTACGAGCAGTACGTC. Translating gives CAWSDGTGVYEQYV.

This clone was observed a few times. The chain joins TRBV2 to TRBJ2-3; TRBD1 matches 8 bases. V was pared by 4 bases and J by 6 bases, with 6 bases of the junction left unmatched. The length of the CDR3 is 14 residues. Per germline, CDR1 SNHLY and CDR2 FYNNEI. This CDR3 is CASSARQGRDTQYF. In DNA form, the CDR3 reads TGTGCCAGCAGTGCCCGACAGGGGAGGGATACGCAGTATTTT.

CDR3 loop: CASSLVAGGITDTQYF. CDR3 nucleotides: TGCGCCAGCAGCTTGGTGGCGGGAGGAATTACAGATACGCAGTATTTT. This rearrangement joins TRBV5-1 to TRBJ2-3; 8 bases are a match to TRBD2. Per the germline V gene, CDR1 is SGHRS and CDR2 is YFSETQ. V lost 0 bases and J lost 3; bases outside the gene matches: 6. The CDR3 runs to 16 residues.

A few counts support this clone. The chain has TRBV5-1 and TRBJ2-1, with D perhaps TRBD1 (6 bases). The CDR3 runs to 13 residues. V was pared by 5 bases and J by 9 bases, with 15 bases between. Germline CDR1 is SGHRS and CDR2 is YFSETQ. The CDR3 nucleotides read TGCGCCAGCAGGCCCGAAACAGGGCGTGAGCAGTTCTTC. This gives the protein CASRPETGREQFF.

This clone was counted a few times. The CDR3 reads CASSQMTSGRDRSRDTQYF. For the CDR3, the DNA is TGTGCCAGCAGCCAAATGACTAGCGGGAGGGACCGCAGCAGGGATACGCAGTATTTT. The J gene is TRBJ2-3, the V gene TRBV7-2; 14 positions match TRBD2. V lost 5 bases to trimming and J lost 6 bases; unmatched junction nucleotides: 16. The CDR3 has 19 amino acids. CDR1 is SGHTA and CDR2 is FQGNSA in the germline V gene.